A selection of T cell receptor beta chains follows, all from one sample in a study of CD8 T cells in Susac syndrome. TCRdb called the immunoSEQ multiplex PCR reads again in MiXCR, with one record for every CDR3 protein. The sample has 200,000 to 250,000 distinct CDR3 sequences; about 96% are singletons. Sequenced sample: CD4+ T cells from PBMCs. The receptor set was obtained from a human donor with multiple sclerosis. Both conserved end residues are part of each CDR3. A D gene is named only where the DNA matches it firmly.

d_call v_call cdr3_aa
TRBD1 TRBV5-4 CASSPPSNRGRTEAFF
. TRBV28 CASSLLSQSNEQFF
TRBD1 TRBV4-1 CASSQPGTGKAYGYTF
TRBD2 TRBV29-1 CSVTSGTFEQYF
. TRBV5-1 CASRRAPSETQYF
. TRBV9 CASSIRVTGETQYF
TRBD2 TRBV29-1 CSVGWREHYNEQFF
. TRBV18 CASSEQRGSDTQYF
. TRBV18 CASSQGSGNYGYTF
TRBD2 TRBV12-3/TRBV12-4 CASRTSGNEQFF
. TRBV4-2 CASSQEWKRGDTQYF
. TRBV3-1 CASSQDLTVGYGYTF
. TRBV4-1 CASRADVNQETQYF
. TRBV6-5 CASRTTTHQETQYF
. TRBV27 CASSNAGQETQYF
. TRBV20-1 CSAHNYGYTF
TRBD1 TRBV9 CASSVHDRDSPYF
. TRBV3-1 CASSQWGGPWPQHF
. TRBV20-1 CSAREGWGGVGFNYGYTF
. TRBV27 CASSASRSYEQYF
. TRBV20-1 CSATITGREHTEAFF
. TRBV7-8 CASSLARFQPQHF
TRBD1 TRBV11-2 CASSFSGTANTEAFF
. TRBV11-2 CASSFQGTDTQYF